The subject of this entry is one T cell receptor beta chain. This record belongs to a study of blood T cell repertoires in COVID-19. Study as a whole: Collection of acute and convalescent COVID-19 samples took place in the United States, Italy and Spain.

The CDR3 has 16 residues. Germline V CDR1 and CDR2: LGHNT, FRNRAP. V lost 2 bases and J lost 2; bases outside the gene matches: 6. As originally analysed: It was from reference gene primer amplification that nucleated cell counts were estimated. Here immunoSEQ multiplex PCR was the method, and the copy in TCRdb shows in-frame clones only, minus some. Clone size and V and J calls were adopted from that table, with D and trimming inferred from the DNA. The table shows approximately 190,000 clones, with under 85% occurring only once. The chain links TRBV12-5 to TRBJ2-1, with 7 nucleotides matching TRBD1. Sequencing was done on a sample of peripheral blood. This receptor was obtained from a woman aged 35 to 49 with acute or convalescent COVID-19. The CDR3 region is CASGLNPGGTYNEQFF. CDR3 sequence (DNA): TGTGCTAGTGGTTTGAATCCAGGGGGAACCTACAATGAGCAGTTCTTC.